This T cell receptor (beta chain) emerged from a study of T cell responses to AZD1222 COVID-19 vaccine. Study-wide points: In the spike-specific TCR repertoire, nearly half reportedly target unmutated variant regions. Donors were chiefly white British, with a greater number of females, and clonal diversity was perhaps underestimated. Spike-specific TCR breadth and depth grew following two AZD1222 doses.

TCRdb's copy holds only in-frame clones and misses some; the assay was immunoSEQ multiplex PCR. There are 110,000 to 150,000 clones in the sample; 80% to 90% occur only once, and about 3% lies in the top ten. The CDR3 has 15 residues. The V segment lost 0 bases and the J segment 10 bases; nucleotides outside the gene matches: 6. Per the germline V gene, CDR1 is SGHTA and CDR2 is FQGNSA. Remarks on this clone: Its specificity is not known.

Specimen: peripheral blood, collected on day 0 of AZD1222 vaccination. This sequence joins TRBV7-2 and TRBJ2-1; TRBD1 agrees at 10 bases. This receptor was identified in an adult in good health. The CDR3 nucleotides read TGTGCCAGCAGCTTAGCTCCAGGGGACAGGGGAGAGCAGTTCTTC. Translating it yields CASSLAPGDRGEQFF.